Presented here are 26 T cell receptor beta chains from one specimen sequenced in a study of T cell changes during pregnancy in multiple sclerosis. Libraries were prepared by immunoSEQ multiplex PCR; TCRdb keeps only in-frame clonotypes and omits some of them. The sample lists 45,000 to 55,000 clones; approximately 88% were seen once. Sequences were derived from CD4+ T cells from peripheral blood mononuclear cells, sampled in the second trimester of pregnancy. The receptors stem from a female donor with multiple sclerosis, enrolled in a pregnancy study.

The CDR3 region is CASRPGGRGREAFF. The CDR3 nucleotides are TGCGCCAGCAGGCCCGGGGGCAGGGGGCGGGAAGCTTTCTTT. This sequence joins TRBV5-1 and TRBJ1-1; 8 bases align to TRBD1. Losses at the gene ends were 5 bases for V and 8 bases for J; bases not matched to a gene: 11. Germline CDR1 reads SGHRS; CDR2 reads YFSETQ. The CDR3 loop spans 14 amino acids.

The chain joins TRBV30 to TRBJ1-1; D uncertain. Germline values: CDR1 GTSNPN, CDR2 SVGIG (reference sequence). This CDR3 has 12 amino acids. V was cut by 5 bases and J by 1 base, with 8 bases left in between. As DNA, the CDR3 is TGTGCCTGGCGAAATAGGAACACTGAAGCTTTCTTT. Protein: CAWRNRNTEAFF.

The chain carries TRBV11-3 and TRBJ2-2; D is possibly TRBD1 (6 bases). The CDR3 extends over 18 amino acids. The V gene lost 4 bases and the J gene lost 5 bases, with 23 bases spanning the gap. Germline CDR1 SGHNT, CDR2 YENEEA. Here the CDR3 DNA reads TGTGCCAGCAGCTCCACCTGGGACAACGCTAAGGCAACCGGGGAGCTGTTTTTT. Translated, it gives CASSSTWDNAKATGELFF.

The count of this clone is one. J is TRBJ2-7 and V is TRBV18, with 11 bases lining up with TRBD1. This CDR3 has 15 amino acids. Germline V gene lookup returns CDR1 KGHSH and CDR2 LQKENI. Losses at the gene ends were 3 bases for V and 4 bases for J; bases not matched to a gene: 5. The chain's CDR3 is CASSPLGQGGYEQYF. The CDR3, as DNA: TGTGCCAGCTCACCTTTGGGACAGGGGGGATACGAGCAGTACTTC.

The chain uses TRBV30 and TRBJ1-5; 11 nucleotides agree with TRBD1. V trimming: 5 bases; J trimming: 9 bases; junction bases outside the gene matches: 6. Germline loops: CDR1 GTSNPN, CDR2 SVGIG (reference sequence). The CDR3 contains 13 residues. In nucleotides, the CDR3 is TGTGCCTGGGGACAGGGGGCCTTGGGGCCCCAGCATTTT. Translated: CAWGQGALGPQHF.

The chain carries TRBV29-1 and TRBJ2-5; 8 nucleotides align to TRBD2. Per the germline V gene, CDR1 is SQVTM and CDR2 is ANQGSEA. CDR3 length equals 14 residues. After removal of 7 bases from V and 5 bases from J, the junction contained 12 bases not matched to a gene. In nucleotides, the CDR3 is TGCAGCGCCCAACTTCGCACGGGAGGGGAGACCCAGTACTTC. Encoded protein: CSAQLRTGGETQYF.

CDR3: CASTPDSFLQYF. CDR3 coding DNA: TGTGCCAGCACCCCGGACTCCTTTTTGCAGTACTTC. The chain recombines TRBV28 with TRBJ2-7, with D maybe TRBD2 (5 bases). The CDR3 loop spans 12 amino acids. V lost 7 bases and J lost 9, with 16 bases in between. Per germline, CDR1 MDHEN and CDR2 SYDVKM.

Of note for this clone: A read error may produce the germline difference seen at one junction end. The gene calls are TRBV7-7 and TRBJ2-3; TRBD1 aligns across 10 bases. The CDR3 spans 14 residues. Per the germline V gene, CDR1 is SSHAT and CDR2 is FNYEAQ (reference sequence). CDR3 DNA sequence: TGTGCTAGCAGCCCGGGACAGGGGACAGATACGCAGTATTTT. This translates into CASSPGQGTDTQYF.

V gene TRBV29-1 combines with J gene TRBJ2-5; TRBD1 matches 7 bases. V lost 3 bases and J lost 1; bases outside the gene matches: 5. CDR3 length equals 14 residues. Germline loops: CDR1 SQVTM, CDR2 ANQGSEA. This chain's CDR3 is CSVEATGFQETQYF. CDR3 coding DNA: TGCAGCGTTGAGGCGACAGGGTTCCAAGAGACCCAGTACTTC.

This chain connects TRBV5-1 to TRBJ1-1; D remains unclear. V lost 1 base and J lost 5, with 6 bases in between. The length of the CDR3 is 12 residues. CDR1 is SGHRS, CDR2 YFSETQ, per germline. The CDR3 sequence: CASSLPSTEAFF. The CDR3 region has the DNA TGCGCCAGCAGCTTGCCCAGTACTGAAGCTTTCTTT.

J is TRBJ1-5 and V is TRBV10-2, with D perhaps matching TRBD1 (6 bases). Germline V lookup: CDR1 WSHSY, CDR2 SAAADI. CDR3 length equals 14 residues. V was pared by 4 bases and J by 2 bases, with 9 bases between. In nucleotides, the CDR3 is TGCGCCAGCAGTGGGACAGCTGGCAATCAGCCCCAGCATTTT. Translation gives CASSGTAGNQPQHF.

The chain recombines TRBV27 with TRBJ2-7; possibly TRBD2 for D (6 bases). Trimming shortened V by 0 bases and J by 4 bases, and 13 bases separated the two germline ends. Germline CDR1 MNHEY, CDR2 SMNVEV (reference sequence). This CDR3 comprises 15 residues. The CDR3 DNA sequence: TGTGCCAGCAGTTTATCGGCGGGGTGGACTTACGAGCAGTACTTC. Translated, it gives CASSLSAGWTYEQYF.

The rearrangement joins TRBV11-2 to TRBJ2-7, with a weak D call TRBD2 (6 bases). V shed 2 bases and J shed 2 bases, with 13 bases lying between them. This CDR3 contains 15 residues. Germline assignment: CDR1 SGHAT and CDR2 FQNNGV. The CDR3, as DNA: TGTGCCAGCAGCTTATCTGCGGGATTGGCCTACGAGCAGTACTTC. Protein: CASSLSAGLAYEQYF.

This clone was detected once. CDR3 sequence reads: CASSLEAGLNQPQHF. CDR3 DNA sequence: TGCGCCAGCAGCTTGGAGGCAGGGCTCAATCAGCCCCAGCATTTT. V usage is TRBV5-1 and J usage is TRBJ1-5; D may be TRBD1 (5 bases). The germline V and J ends were trimmed by 0 bases and 3 bases, with 10 bases remaining between them. Germline lookup yields CDR1 SGHRS and CDR2 YFSETQ. The CDR3 consists of 15 residues.

The chain employs TRBV7-8 and TRBJ2-5; D remains ambiguous. Trimming took off 6 bases at V and 7 bases at J, with 15 bases between the two ends. CDR3 size: 13 residues. Germline lookup yields CDR1 SGHVS and CDR2 FQNEAQ. This chain's CDR3 is CASSTYGLVTQYF. For the CDR3, the DNA is TGTGCCAGCAGTACATATGGTCTAGTGACCCAGTACTTC. The full variable domain, with the rest looked up from reference TRBV7-8 and TRBJ2-5, is GAGVSQSPRYKVAKRGQDVALRCDPISGHVSLFWYQQALGQGPEFLTYFQNEAQLDKSGLPSDRFFAERPEGSVSTLKIQRTQQEDSAVYLCASSTYGLVTQYFGPGTRLLVL.

The chain combines TRBV27 with TRBJ2-6, with a possible D match to TRBD1 (6 bases). Per germline, CDR1 MNHEY and CDR2 SMNVEV (reference sequence). This CDR3 has 15 amino acids. Trimming took 4 bases from V and 4 from J, leaving 11 bases between them. This CDR3 reads CASSSGGSGANVLTF. In nucleotides, the CDR3 is TGTGCCAGCAGTTCTGGGGGCTCCGGGGCCAACGTCCTGACTTTC.

The CDR3 nucleotides read TGTGCCAGCAGCCCAGACAGTTACAATGAGCAGTTCTTC. Its translation: CASSPDSYNEQFF. The chain uses TRBV28 and TRBJ2-1; a weak D match, TRBD1 (5 bases). V lost 6 bases to trimming and J lost 4 bases, with 10 bases between them. The CDR3 contains 13 residues. The germline CDR1 and CDR2 sequences are MDHEN and SYDVKM.

CDR3 residues: CASSLAGHVPSDNYGYTF. The CDR3 DNA is TGTGCCAGCAGCTTGGCGGGACACGTCCCCTCAGATAACTATGGCTACACCTTC. The rearrangement joins TRBV5-4 to TRBJ1-2; D possibly corresponds to TRBD1 (6 bases). Trimming shortened V by 0 bases and J by 1 base, and 19 bases separated the two germline ends. The CDR3 covers 18 residues. Germline assignment: CDR1 SGHNT and CDR2 YYREEE (reference sequence).

The V call is TRBV10-1, the J call TRBJ2-2, with no clear D. Germline CDR1 WNHNN, CDR2 SYGVQD (reference sequence). The CDR3 extends over 15 amino acids. Trimming pared 5 bases from V and 1 base from J, leaving 11 bases between. Written as DNA, the CDR3 is TGCGCCAGCAGTCCCCGGTACGGGAACACCGGGGAGCTGTTTTTT. Translation: CASSPRYGNTGELFF.

J is TRBJ1-1 and V is TRBV7-2, with 8 nucleotides matching TRBD1. CDR1 SGHTA and CDR2 FQGNSA come from the germline V gene. V trimming: 3 bases; J trimming: 4 bases; junction bases outside the gene matches: 4. The CDR3 consists of 14 residues. The CDR3 DNA sequence: TGTGCCAGCAGCTTGAGACAGGGGATCACTGAAGCTTTCTTT. Translation: CASSLRQGITEAFF.

The CDR3 reads CASSEAPGVDEQYF. In DNA form, the CDR3 reads TGTGCCAGCAGTGAAGCGCCAGGGGTTGACGAGCAGTACTTC. The chain joins TRBV6-1 to TRBJ2-7, with D tentatively TRBD1 (6 bases). CDR1 is MNHNS, CDR2 SASEGT, per germline. The CDR3 length is 14 residues. Trimming cost V 0 bases and J 5 bases, with 11 bases left between them.

The chain employs TRBV10-3 and TRBJ2-1, with 9 bases lining up with TRBD2. This CDR3 is built from 13 residues. CDR1 is ENHRY and CDR2 is SYGVKD in the germline V gene. V was pared by 10 bases and J by 4 bases, with 5 bases of the junction left unmatched. CDR3 bases: TGTGCCAGCCAGCGGGAGGTATACAATGAGCAGTTCTTC. Residues: CASQREVYNEQFF.

The chain combines TRBV11-2 with TRBJ2-7, with D hard to call. The CDR3 extends over 15 amino acids. The germline V gene encodes CDR1 SGHAT and CDR2 FQNNGV. The V gene lost 0 bases and the J gene lost 5 bases, with 14 bases spanning the gap. In DNA, the CDR3 is TGTGCCAGCAGCTTAGATGGCGTGCCTAGGAACGAGCAGTACTTC. It encodes CASSLDGVPRNEQYF.

This clone came up a few times. The chain links TRBV30 to TRBJ1-5; D remains unclear. Germline lookup yields CDR1 GTSNPN and CDR2 SVGIG (reference sequence). This CDR3 contains 16 residues. V was clipped by 2 bases and J by 1 base, with 15 bases between them. CDR3 region: CAWSSKELVSNQPQHF. DNA of the CDR3: TGTGCCTGGAGTAGCAAAGAACTAGTCAGCAATCAGCCCCAGCATTTT.

The chain carries TRBV27 and TRBJ2-2; a possible D gene is TRBD1 (7 bases). CDR1 is MNHEY, CDR2 SMNVEV, per germline (reference sequence). The CDR3 totals 14 residues. V was clipped by 7 bases and J by 3 bases, with 12 bases between them. CDR3: CASKGGQYTGELFF. CDR3 DNA: TGTGCCAGCAAGGGGGGACAGTACACCGGGGAGCTGTTTTTT.

This chain connects TRBV4-1 to TRBJ1-2; 8 nucleotides align to TRBD1. Germline lookup yields CDR1 MGHRA and CDR2 YSYEKL. The CDR3 loop spans 14 amino acids. Trimming at V came to 2 bases and at J to 8 bases, leaving 7 bases not matched to a gene. CDR3 coding DNA: TGCGCCAGCAGCCAACCCGGACAGGGCCTCGGCTACACCTTC. Its translation: CASSQPGQGLGYTF.